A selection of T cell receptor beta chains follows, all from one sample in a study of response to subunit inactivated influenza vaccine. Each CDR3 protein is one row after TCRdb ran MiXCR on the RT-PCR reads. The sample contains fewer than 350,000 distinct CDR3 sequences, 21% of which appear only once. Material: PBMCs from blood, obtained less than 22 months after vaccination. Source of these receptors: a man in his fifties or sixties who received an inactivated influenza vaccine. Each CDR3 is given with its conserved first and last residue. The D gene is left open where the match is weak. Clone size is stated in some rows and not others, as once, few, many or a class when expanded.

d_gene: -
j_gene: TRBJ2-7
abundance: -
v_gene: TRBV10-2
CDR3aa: CASSPEWGLTYEQYF
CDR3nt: TGCGCCAGCAGCCCCGAATGGGGATTAACCTACGAGCAGTACTTC

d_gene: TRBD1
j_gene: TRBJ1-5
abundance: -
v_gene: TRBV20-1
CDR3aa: CSASSGTGGHQPQHF
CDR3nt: TGCAGTGCTAGCTCCGGGACAGGGGGGCATCAGCCCCAGCATTTT

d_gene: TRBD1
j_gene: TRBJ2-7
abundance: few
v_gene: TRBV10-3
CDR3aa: CAIRSRDSNSYEQYF
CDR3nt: TGTGCCATCAGATCCCGGGACAGCAATTCATACGAGCAGTACTTC

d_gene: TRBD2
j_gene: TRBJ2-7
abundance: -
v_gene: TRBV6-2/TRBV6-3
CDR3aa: CASQESGTSPRYF
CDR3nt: TGTGCCAGCCAAGAGAGCGGGACCTCCCCAAGGTACTTC

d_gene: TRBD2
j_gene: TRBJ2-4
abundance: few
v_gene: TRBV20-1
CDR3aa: CSARDSRLAGVRNIQYF
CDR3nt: TGCAGTGCTAGAGATTCGCGACTAGCGGGAGTAAGGAACATTCAGTACTTC

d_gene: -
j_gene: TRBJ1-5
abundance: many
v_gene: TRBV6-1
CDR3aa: CASSPWTDNQPQHF
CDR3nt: TGTGCCAGCAGTCCATGGACAGACAATCAGCCCCAGCATTTT

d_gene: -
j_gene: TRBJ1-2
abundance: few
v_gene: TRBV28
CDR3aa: CASSFAGPPHYGYTF
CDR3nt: TGTGCCAGCAGTTTTGCGGGACCCCCGCACTATGGCTACACCTTC

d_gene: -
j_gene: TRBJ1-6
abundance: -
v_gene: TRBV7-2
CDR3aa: CASALPGASSPLHF
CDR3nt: TGTGCCAGCGCCTTGCCCGGGGCAAGTTCACCCCTCCACTTT

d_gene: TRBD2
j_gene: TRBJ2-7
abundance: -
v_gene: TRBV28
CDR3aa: CASSSSPLATYEQYF
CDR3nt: TGTGCCAGCAGTTCCTCCCCACTAGCGACCTACGAGCAGTACTTC

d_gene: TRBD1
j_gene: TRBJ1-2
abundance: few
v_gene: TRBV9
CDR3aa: CASSTGTGDYGYTF
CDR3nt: TGTGCCAGCAGTACCGGGACAGGGGACTATGGCTACACCTTC

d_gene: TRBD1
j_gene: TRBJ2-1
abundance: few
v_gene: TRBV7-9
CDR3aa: CASKSPPGQDYNEQFF
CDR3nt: TGTGCCAGCAAATCCCCCCCCGGACAGGACTACAATGAGCAGTTCTTC

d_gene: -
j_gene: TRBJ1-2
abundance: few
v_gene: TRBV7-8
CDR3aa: CASSLGWTGANYGYTF
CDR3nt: TGTGCCAGCAGCTTAGGGTGGACGGGAGCTAACTATGGCTACACCTTC

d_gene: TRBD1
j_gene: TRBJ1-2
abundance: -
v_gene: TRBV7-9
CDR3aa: CASSSTGPNYGYTF
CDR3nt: TGTGCCAGCAGCTCGACAGGGCCTAACTATGGCTACACCTTC

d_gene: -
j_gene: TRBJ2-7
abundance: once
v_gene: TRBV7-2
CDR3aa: CASSLDPGVYEQYF
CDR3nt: TGTGCCAGCAGCTTAGATCCGGGGGTCTACGAGCAGTACTTC

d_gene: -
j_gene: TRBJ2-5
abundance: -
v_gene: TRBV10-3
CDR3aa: CAISPTGLRGETQYF
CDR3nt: TGTGCCATTTCACCTACGGGCTTAAGGGGAGAGACCCAGTACTTC

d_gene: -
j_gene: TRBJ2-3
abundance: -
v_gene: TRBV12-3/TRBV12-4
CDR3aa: CASRRRLDSDTQYF
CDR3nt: TGTGCCAGCAGGCGTCGACTAGATTCAGATACGCAGTATTTT

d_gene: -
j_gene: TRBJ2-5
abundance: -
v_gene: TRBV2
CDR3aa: CATQGDRTKETQYF
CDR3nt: TGTGCCACTCAGGGCGACAGAACAAAAGAGACCCAGTACTTC

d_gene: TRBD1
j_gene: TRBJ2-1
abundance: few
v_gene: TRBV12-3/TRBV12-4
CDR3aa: CASSFQGQPYNEQFF
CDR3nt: TGTGCCAGCAGTTTCCAGGGACAGCCTTACAATGAGCAGTTCTTC

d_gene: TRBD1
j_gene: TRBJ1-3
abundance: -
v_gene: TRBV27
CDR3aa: CASTVLYRGPGNTIYF
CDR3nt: TGTGCCAGCACCGTACTCTACAGGGGGCCAGGAAACACCATATATTTT

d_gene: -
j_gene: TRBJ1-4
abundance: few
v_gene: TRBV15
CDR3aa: CATSRDMRVGEKLFF
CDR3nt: TGTGCCACCAGCAGAGATATGAGGGTGGGCGAAAAACTGTTTTTT

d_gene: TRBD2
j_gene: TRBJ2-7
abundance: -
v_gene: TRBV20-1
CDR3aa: CSATSGNSYEQYF
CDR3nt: TGCAGTGCCACTAGCGGGAACTCCTACGAGCAGTACTTC

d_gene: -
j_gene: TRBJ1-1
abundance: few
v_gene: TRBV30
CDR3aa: CAWSVQRNTEAFF
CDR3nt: TGTGCCTGGAGTGTACAGAGGAACACTGAAGCTTTCTTT

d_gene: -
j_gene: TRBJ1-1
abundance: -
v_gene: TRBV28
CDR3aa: CASSNPYTEAFF
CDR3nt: TGTGCCAGCTCAAACCCGTACACTGAAGCTTTCTTT

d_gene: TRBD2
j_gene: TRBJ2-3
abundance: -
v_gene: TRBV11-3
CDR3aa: CASSLGVLAGRDTQYF
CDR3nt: TGTGCCAGCAGCTTAGGAGTTCTAGCGGGGAGAGATACGCAGTATTTT

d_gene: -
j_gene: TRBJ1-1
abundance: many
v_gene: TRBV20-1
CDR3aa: CSARVQVNTEAFF
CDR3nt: TGCAGTGCTAGAGTGCAAGTGAACACTGAAGCTTTCTTT

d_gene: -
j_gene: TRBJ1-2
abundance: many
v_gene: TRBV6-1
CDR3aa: CAVGDFQRTGYTF
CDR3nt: TGTGCCGTTGGGGACTTTCAAAGGACTGGCTACACCTTC

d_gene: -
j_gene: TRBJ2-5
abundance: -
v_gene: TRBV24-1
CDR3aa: CATSFLIQETQYF
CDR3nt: TGTGCCACCTCTTTCTTGATTCAAGAGACCCAGTACTTC

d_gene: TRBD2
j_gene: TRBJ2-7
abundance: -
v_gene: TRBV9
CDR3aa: CASSVTSGTYEQYF
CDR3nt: TGTGCCAGCAGCGTAACAAGCGGGACCTACGAGCAGTACTTC

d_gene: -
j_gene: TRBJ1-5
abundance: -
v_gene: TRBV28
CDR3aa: CASTSGGGTQPQHF
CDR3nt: TGTGCCAGCACCTCGGGAGGGGGGACTCAGCCCCAGCATTTT

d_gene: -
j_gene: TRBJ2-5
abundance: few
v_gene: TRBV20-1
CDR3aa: CSASSRVLPETQYF
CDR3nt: TGCAGTGCTAGCTCTCGGGTCCTCCCGGAGACCCAGTACTTC

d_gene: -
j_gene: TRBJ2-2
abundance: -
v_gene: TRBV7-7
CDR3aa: CASSLSPGATTGELFF
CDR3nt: TGTGCTAGCAGCTTATCACCCGGGGCGACCACCGGGGAGCTGTTTTTT

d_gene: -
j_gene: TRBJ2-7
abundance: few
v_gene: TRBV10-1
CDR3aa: CASSRVGSYEQYF
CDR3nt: TGCGCCAGCAGTCGTGTGGGATCCTACGAGCAGTACTTC

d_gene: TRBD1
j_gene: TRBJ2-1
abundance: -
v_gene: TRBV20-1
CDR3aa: CSARDGGTGNNEQFF
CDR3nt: TGCAGTGCTAGAGATGGAGGGACAGGGAACAATGAGCAGTTCTTC

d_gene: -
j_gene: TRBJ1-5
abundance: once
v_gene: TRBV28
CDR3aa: CASSLYSFNQPQHF
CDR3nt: TGTGCCAGCAGTTTATACAGCTTTAATCAGCCCCAGCATTTT

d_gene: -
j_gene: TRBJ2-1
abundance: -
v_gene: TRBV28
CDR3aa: CASSQGRVEQFF
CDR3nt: TGTGCCAGCAGCCAGGGCCGTGTAGAGCAGTTCTTC

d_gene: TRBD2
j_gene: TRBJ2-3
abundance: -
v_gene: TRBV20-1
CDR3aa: CSARILAGENSDTQYF
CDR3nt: TGCAGTGCTAGAATTTTAGCGGGAGAGAACTCAGATACGCAGTATTTT

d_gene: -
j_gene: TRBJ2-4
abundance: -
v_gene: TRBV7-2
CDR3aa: CASSPRTAKNIQYF
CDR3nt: TGTGCCAGCAGCCCGCGGACAGCCAAAAACATTCAGTACTTC

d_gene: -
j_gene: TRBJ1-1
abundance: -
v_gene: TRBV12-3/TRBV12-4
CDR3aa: CASSQEGGGTEAFF
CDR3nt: TGTGCCAGCAGCCAAGAGGGAGGGGGGACTGAAGCTTTCTTT

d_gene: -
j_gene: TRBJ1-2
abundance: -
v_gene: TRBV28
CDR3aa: CASSFPGASDGYTF
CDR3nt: TGTGCCAGCAGCTTTCCCGGGGCATCTGATGGCTACACCTTC

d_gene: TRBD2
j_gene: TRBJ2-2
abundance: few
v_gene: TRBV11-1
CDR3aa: CASSPASAGDYSTGELFF
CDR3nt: TGTGCCAGCAGCCCTGCATCAGCGGGGGACTATTCCACCGGGGAGCTGTTTTTT